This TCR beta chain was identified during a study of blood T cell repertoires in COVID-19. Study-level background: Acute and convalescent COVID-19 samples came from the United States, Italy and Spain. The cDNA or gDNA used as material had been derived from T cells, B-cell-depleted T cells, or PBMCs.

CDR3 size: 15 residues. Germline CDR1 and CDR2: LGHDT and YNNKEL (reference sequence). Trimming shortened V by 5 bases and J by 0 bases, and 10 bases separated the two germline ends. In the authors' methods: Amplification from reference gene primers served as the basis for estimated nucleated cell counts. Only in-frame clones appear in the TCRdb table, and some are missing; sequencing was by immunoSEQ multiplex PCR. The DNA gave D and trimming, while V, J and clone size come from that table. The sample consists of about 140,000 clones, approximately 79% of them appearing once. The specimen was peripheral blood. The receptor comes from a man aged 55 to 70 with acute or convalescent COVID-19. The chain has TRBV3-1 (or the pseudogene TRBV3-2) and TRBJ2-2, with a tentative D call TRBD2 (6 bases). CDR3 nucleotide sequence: TGTGCCAGCAGCTCTCGCGGGACGAACACCGGGGAGCTGTTTTTT. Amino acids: CASSSRGTNTGELFF.